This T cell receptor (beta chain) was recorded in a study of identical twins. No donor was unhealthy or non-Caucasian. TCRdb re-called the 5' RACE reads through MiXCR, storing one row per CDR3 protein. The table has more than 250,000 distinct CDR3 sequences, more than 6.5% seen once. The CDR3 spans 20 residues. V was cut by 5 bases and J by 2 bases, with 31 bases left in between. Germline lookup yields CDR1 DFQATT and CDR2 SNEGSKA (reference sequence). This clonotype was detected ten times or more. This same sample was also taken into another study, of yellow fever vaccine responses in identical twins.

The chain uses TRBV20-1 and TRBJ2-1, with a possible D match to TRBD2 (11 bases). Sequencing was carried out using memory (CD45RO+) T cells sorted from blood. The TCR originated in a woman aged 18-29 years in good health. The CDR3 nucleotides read TGCAGTGCTCCACAAATGAGTGGACAGGGGGGACTAGCGGCCTACAATGAGCAGTTCTTC. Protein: CSAPQMSGQGGLAAYNEQFF.